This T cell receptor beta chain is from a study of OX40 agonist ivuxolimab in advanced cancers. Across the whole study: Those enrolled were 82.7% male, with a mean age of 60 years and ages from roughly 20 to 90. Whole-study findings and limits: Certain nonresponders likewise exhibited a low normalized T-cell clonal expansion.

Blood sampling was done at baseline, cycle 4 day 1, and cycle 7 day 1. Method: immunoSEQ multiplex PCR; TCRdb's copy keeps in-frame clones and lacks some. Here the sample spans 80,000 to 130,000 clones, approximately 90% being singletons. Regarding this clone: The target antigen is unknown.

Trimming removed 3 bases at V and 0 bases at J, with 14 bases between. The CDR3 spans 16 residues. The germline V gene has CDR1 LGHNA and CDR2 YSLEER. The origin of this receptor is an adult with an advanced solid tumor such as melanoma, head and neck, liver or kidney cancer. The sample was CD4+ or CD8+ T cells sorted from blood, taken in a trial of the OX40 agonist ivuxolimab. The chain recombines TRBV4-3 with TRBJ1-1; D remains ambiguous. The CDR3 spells CASSQESLGLNTEAFF. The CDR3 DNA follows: TGCGCCAGCAGCCAGGAGAGTCTGGGATTGAACACTGAAGCTTTCTTT.